This passage covers 6 T cell receptor beta chains from one sample sequenced in a study of cytomegalovirus exposure and HLA in healthy donors. With 60 Vbeta and 13 Jbeta primers, the PCR was carried out. Using immunoSEQ multiplex PCR, the repertoire was profiled, and TCRdb retains in-frame clones only, with some absent. The sample has approximately 150,000 clones, over 60% seen once. Sequenced input: PBMCs. The receptors were sampled from a woman between 18 and 29 years old in good health and CMV-seronegative.

This chain connects TRBV4-2 to TRBJ2-7; TRBD1 is a possible D gene (6 bases). Germline CDR1 LGHNA, CDR2 YNFKEQ. The CDR3 sequence is 16 residues long. The V end lost 0 bases, the J end lost 6 bases, and 18 bases lay between the germline ends. CDR3 nucleotide sequence: TGTGCCAGCAGCCAAGAGTCGTCAGGGGTCCCTTCCGAGCAGTACTTC. It specifies CASSQESSGVPSEQYF.

This chain links TRBV7-9 with TRBJ2-1; 9 bases are shared with TRBD1. V shed 0 bases and J 5 bases; nucleotides not matched to a gene: 5. This CDR3 region has 16 residues. The germline V gene encodes CDR1 SEHNR and CDR2 FQNEAQ (reference sequence). The CDR3 loop reads CASSLARTGADNEQFF. CDR3 sequence (DNA): TGTGCCAGCAGCTTAGCGAGGACAGGGGCGGACAATGAGCAGTTCTTC. Supplemented by reference TRBV7-9 and TRBJ2-1, the full variable domain reads DTGVSQNPRHKITKRGQNVTFRCDPISEHNRLYWYRQTLGQGPEFLTYFQNEAQLEKSRLLSDRFSAERPKGSFSTLEIQRTEQGDSAMYLCASSLARTGADNEQFFGPGTRLTVL.

The V gene is TRBV7-2, the J gene TRBJ2-1; 15 bases agree with TRBD2. The CDR3 contains 16 residues. V lost 2 bases to trimming and J lost 8 bases; unmatched junction nucleotides: 4. The germline V gene encodes CDR1 SGHTA and CDR2 FQGNSA. CDR3 DNA: TGTGCCAGCAGCTTATTCGGACTAGCGGGAGGGGATGAGCAGTTCTTC. This encodes CASSLFGLAGGDEQFF.

The CDR3 DNA is TGTGCCAGCAGCGTAGCGGGGAAGCATGAAAAACTGTTTTTT. Residues: CASSVAGKHEKLFF. This rearrangement joins TRBV9 to TRBJ1-4; no clear D. The CDR3 runs 14 residues. The germline gives CDR1 SGDLS, CDR2 YYNGEE. Trimming left V 0 bases short and J 6 bases short, with 9 bases between. The whole variable domain, filled in from reference TRBV9 and TRBJ1-4, reads DSGVTQTPKHLITATGQRVTLRCSPRSGDLSVYWYQQSLDQGLQFLIQYYNGEERAKGNILERFSAQQFPDLHSELNLSSLELGDSALYFCASSVAGKHEKLFFGSGTQLSVL.

This clone appeared a single time. The chain has TRBV28 and TRBJ2-5; TRBD1 is a possible D gene (5 bases). Germline values: CDR1 MDHEN, CDR2 SYDVKM. V gave up 8 bases and J gave up 5 bases, with 18 bases separating them. CDR3 length: 14 residues. The chain's CDR3 is CASQRGLVVETQYF. The CDR3 DNA is TGTGCCAGCCAAAGGGGTTTGGTTGTGGAGACCCAGTACTTC.

The chain recombines TRBV5-4 with TRBJ1-2; possible D gene TRBD1, 6 bases. Germline CDR1 SGHNT, CDR2 YYREEE (reference sequence). V was trimmed by 0 bases and J by 4 bases, leaving 16 bases between them. This CDR3 has 16 amino acids. DNA of the CDR3: TGTGCCAGCAGCTTGGCTGCAGGGGAAGTGGTCTATGGCTACACCTTC. Translation: CASSLAAGEVVYGYTF.